Listed below are T cell receptor beta chains from one sample, sequenced in a study of beta chain features in type 1 diabetes. The protocol was immunoSEQ multiplex PCR, while the TCRdb copy is restricted to in-frame clones and leaves out a portion. Here the sample spans approximately 260,000 clones, 20% being singletons. Material for sequencing was naive CD4+ T cells from blood. Every receptor here comes from a woman in her forties with type 1 diabetes. Each CDR3 is given with its conserved first and last residue. D genes are given only for firm matches. Expanded clones are given a class, and other clones once, few, many or no size at all.

TRBV30,few,-,TRBJ1-5,CAWNGGLGQPQHF,TGTGCCTGGAATGGGGGCCTCGGGCAGCCCCAGCATTTT
TRBV4-2,-,-,TRBJ1-6,CASSQVDSPLHF,TGTGCCAGCAGCCAAGTCGATTCACCCCTCCACTTT
TRBV28,-,TRBD1,TRBJ1-5,CASRPQQGVGQPQHF,TGTGCCAGCAGGCCCCAGCAGGGGGTCGGGCAGCCCCAGCATTTT
TRBV18,few,-,TRBJ2-7,CASSPPQTDEQYF,TGTGCCAGCTCACCACCTCAGACAGACGAGCAGTACTTC
TRBV5-4,-,TRBD2,TRBJ2-3,CASSGGLGPDTQYF,TGTGCCAGCAGCGGGGGACTAGGCCCAGATACGCAGTATTTT
TRBV9,-,-,TRBJ2-3,CASSPLAPSTDTQYF,TGTGCCAGCAGTCCTCTAGCGCCTAGCACAGATACGCAGTATTTT
TRBV9,-,TRBD1,TRBJ1-1,CASSARQGPNTEAFF,TGTGCCAGCAGCGCCCGACAGGGCCCGAACACTGAAGCTTTCTTT
TRBV29-1,-,-,TRBJ2-2,CSVRPQGTGELFF,TGCAGCGTACGTCCACAGGGCACCGGGGAGCTGTTTTTT
TRBV11-1,few,TRBD1,TRBJ2-7,CASSGGQPVNEQYF,TGTGCCAGCAGCGGGGGACAGCCGGTGAACGAGCAGTACTTC
TRBV4-2,few,-,TRBJ2-1,CASSQDQNEQFF,TGTGCCAGCAGCCAAGATCAGAATGAGCAGTTCTTC
TRBV5-6,-,-,TRBJ1-5,CASSKLQGNQPQHF,TGTGCCAGCAGCAAACTACAGGGAAATCAGCCCCAGCATTTT
TRBV7-9,few,-,TRBJ1-4,CASSSQGVYGEKLFF,TGTGCCAGCAGCAGCCAAGGGGTCTACGGTGAAAAACTGTTTTTT
TRBV13,-,-,TRBJ1-5,CASSWGPGVPQHF,TGTGCCAGCAGCTGGGGGCCCGGGGTACCCCAGCATTTT
TRBV9,few,-,TRBJ2-1,CASSSRDGNEQFF,TGTGCCAGCAGTTCTCGGGATGGGAATGAGCAGTTCTTC
TRBV4-3,-,-,TRBJ1-1,CASSREGQMNTEAFF,TGCGCCAGCAGCCGGGAAGGACAGATGAACACTGAAGCTTTCTTT
TRBV9,-,-,TRBJ1-2,CASSAAPRRYGYTF,TGTGCCAGCAGCGCCGCCCCCCGCAGATATGGCTACACCTTC
TRBV29-1,few,-,TRBJ2-7,CSVVGLTRYEQYF,TGCAGCGTTGTCGGACTAACTCGATACGAGCAGTACTTC
TRBV5-1,-,-,TRBJ1-2,CASSLGAGQGYTF,TGCGCCAGCAGCTTGGGGGCAGGGCAGGGCTACACCTTC
TRBV7-9,-,TRBD2,TRBJ2-5,CASSPSGAGSQETQYF,TGTGCCAGCAGCCCCTCAGGAGCGGGGTCCCAAGAGACCCAGTACTTC
TRBV7-2,once,-,TRBJ1-6,CASSLAGLGGRYNSPLHF,TGTGCCAGCAGCTTAGCGGGACTCGGTGGGCGCTATAATTCACCCCTCCACTTT
TRBV18,-,-,TRBJ1-2,CASSRRTENYGYTF,TGTGCCAGCTCACGCAGGACAGAGAACTATGGCTACACCTTC
TRBV28,-,TRBD1,TRBJ2-7,CASSSGQGSHEQYF,TGTGCCAGCAGTTCAGGACAGGGATCCCACGAGCAGTACTTC
TRBV2,-,TRBD1,TRBJ2-7,CASSESGTGKLEQYF,TGTGCCAGCAGTGAATCCGGGACAGGAAAGCTCGAGCAGTACTTC
TRBV7-8,-,-,TRBJ2-4,CASSPSEVAKNIQYF,TGTGCCAGCAGCCCTTCTGAGGTAGCCAAAAACATTCAGTACTTC
TRBV28,-,TRBD2,TRBJ2-7,CASSLTVAGGLYEQYF,TGTGCCAGCAGTTTAACGGTGGCGGGGGGTCTTTACGAGCAGTACTTC
TRBV18,-,-,TRBJ1-1,CASSPFTGSDGTEAFF,TGTGCCAGCTCACCATTTACAGGGAGTGACGGCACTGAAGCTTTCTTT
TRBV10-3,-,-,TRBJ2-7,CASQASYEQYF,TGTGCCTCCCAAGCATCCTACGAGCAGTACTTC
TRBV9,few,-,TRBJ2-3,CASSAQDRSLTDTQYF,TGTGCCAGCAGCGCACAAGACAGGAGCCTCACAGATACGCAGTATTTT
TRBV7-3,-,-,TRBJ1-1,CASSLAQNTEAFF,TGTGCCAGCAGCTTGGCACAGAACACTGAAGCTTTCTTT
TRBV7-3,few,-,TRBJ2-2,CASSSPYYAAAGELFF,TGTGCCAGCAGCTCCCCCTACTACGCGGCAGCCGGGGAGCTGTTTTTT
TRBV5-1,few,-,TRBJ2-3,CASSFRSRTDTQYF,TGCGCCAGCAGCTTTCGTTCCCGCACAGATACGCAGTATTTT
TRBV11-1,few,TRBD2,TRBJ2-1,CASTLSSGRSGSEQFF,TGTGCCAGCACCCTCTCTAGCGGGAGGTCCGGGAGCGAGCAGTTCTTC
TRBV2,-,-,TRBJ1-4,CASRVLPGPGEKLFF,TGTGCCAGCAGGGTACTTCCAGGCCCAGGTGAAAAACTGTTTTTT
TRBV28,-,TRBD2,TRBJ2-2,CASSSLSSGRPRNTGELFF,TGTGCCAGCAGTAGCCTAAGTAGCGGGAGACCCAGGAACACCGGGGAGCTGTTTTTT
TRBV30,-,-,TRBJ1-5,CAWSDINRRQPQHF,TGTGCCTGGAGTGATATTAATCGCCGGCAGCCCCAGCATTTT
TRBV7-2,-,TRBD1,TRBJ2-1,CASSEGAGYNEQFF,TGTGCCAGCAGCGAGGGGGCGGGCTACAATGAGCAGTTCTTC
TRBV9,few,TRBD1,TRBJ2-5,CASSVRDRMRETQYF,TGTGCCAGCAGCGTAAGGGACAGAATGAGAGAGACCCAGTACTTC
TRBV6-5,-,TRBD1,TRBJ2-2,CASRGTGSTGELFF,TGTGCCAGCAGGGGGACAGGGAGCACCGGGGAGCTGTTTTTT
TRBV5-4,once,TRBD1,TRBJ1-1,CASRTGTGNTEAFF,TGTGCCAGCAGAACCGGGACAGGTAACACTGAAGCTTTCTTT
TRBV7-8,-,-,TRBJ1-5,CASSQRFDSNQPQHF,TGTGCCAGCAGCCAACGGTTCGATAGCAATCAGCCCCAGCATTTT
TRBV19,-,TRBD1,TRBJ2-1,CASNGQGRNNEQFF,TGTGCCAGTAATGGACAGGGGCGCAACAATGAGCAGTTCTTC
TRBV6-5,-,-,TRBJ2-3,CASSYSPDTDTQYF,TGTGCCAGCAGTTACTCGCCAGACACAGATACGCAGTATTTT
TRBV4-3,-,TRBD1,TRBJ1-4,CASSAPGQGHEKLFF,TGCGCCAGCAGCGCGCCGGGACAGGGACATGAAAAACTGTTTTTT
TRBV7-2,few,-,TRBJ1-1,CASSFTGHTEAFF,TGTGCCAGCAGCTTTACAGGGCACACTGAAGCTTTCTTT
TRBV4-1,-,-,TRBJ2-2,CASSQGRTVFGELFF,TGCGCCAGCAGCCAAGGACGGACAGTGTTCGGGGAGCTGTTTTTT
TRBV27,-,-,TRBJ2-7,CASSAGQNLIGGQYF,TGTGCCAGCAGCGCCGGACAGAACCTAATTGGGGGGCAGTACTTC
TRBV18,once,-,TRBJ2-4,CAQQGRAKNIQYF,TGTGCCCAACAGGGTAGGGCCAAAAACATTCAGTACTTC